This TCR beta chain was profiled in a study of T-cell reconstitution after alpha-beta-depleted transplantation in children (dated by TCRdb to about 2016). Broadly, across the study: The study quantitatively tracked T-cell immune reconstitution after TCRalphabeta/CD19-depleted allogeneic hematopoietic cell transplantation in children using TCR repertoire profiling. Overall study results and their limits: Over the following months the frequencies of hyperexpanded clones went down, and after one year T-cell counts and TCRbeta diversity were mostly credited to newly produced T cells. In some patients, the high TCRbeta diversity seen at day 60 was put down to recipient T cells and intrathymic progenitors that had survived conditioning. Apparently early alphabetaT-cell count recovery about two months after transplant reportedly relied on only several hundred rapidly expanded clones derived from non-depleted graft cells.

Its CDR3 holds 19 amino acids, cysteine through phenylalanine. Only the CDR3 region is kept as DNA, spanning 57 bases read in frame from base 1. Relative to germline, V is missing 2 bases and J is missing 0 bases, with 11 bases of the junction outside any gene match. Based on the germline V gene, the CDR1 and CDR2 sequences are MGHDK and SYGVNS. The method was PCR. Sequencing was carried out with an Illumina HiSeq 2500. TCR libraries were prepared with molecular barcoding, using unique molecular identifiers to normalize TCRbeta repertoire quantification. TCRdb took the public reads, trimmed them with fastp at Q25, ran MiXCR for clone calling and kept in-frame beta chains. For every CDR3 protein sequence, its rows merge into one entry that carries the most common genes and DNA. The sample has about 980,000 distinct CDR3 sequences on record, about 30% of them singletons. The top ten hold over 25% of the sample.

The intended sense of this specimen's treatment or condition label: allogeneic hematopoietic cell transplantation with graft depleted of TCRalphabeta T cells and CD19 B cells. TCRalphabeta/CD19-depleted allogeneic hematopoietic cell grafts were given to the transplant recipients, all of whom were children. This clonotype was found a few times. Its antigen remains unidentified. One base away there is no much larger clone; base qualities are not given. The rearrangement combines TRBV25-1 with TRBJ2-2, with 8 bases in between that match TRBD2. This sequence was found in a boy younger than two who had a stem cell transplant for SCID, so the T cells may come from the graft donor. This sample comprised PBMCs, mostly from graft donor cells, obtained 360 days after TCRalphabeta/CD19-depleted stem cell transplant. For the CDR3, the sequence is CASSETAGGPASNTGELFF. The base sequence is TGTGCCAGCAGTGAAACCGCGGGGGGCCCGGCCTCGAACACCGGGGAGCTGTTTTTT.